Following are 17 T cell receptor beta chains from one sample sequenced in a study of OX40 agonist ivuxolimab in advanced cancers. The assay was immunoSEQ multiplex PCR, and TCRdb's table has in-frame clones only and misses some. The table includes 75,000 to 95,000 clones, about 90% detected once. The sequencing used CD4+ or CD8+ T cells sorted from blood, collected in a trial of the OX40 agonist ivuxolimab. The origin of the receptors is an adult with an advanced solid tumor such as melanoma, head and neck, liver or kidney cancer.

The V and J genes are TRBV5-1 and TRBJ1-1; D call uncertain. CDR1 SGHRS and CDR2 YFSETQ come from the germline V gene. The CDR3 has 14 amino acids. Trimming stripped 4 bases from V and 3 bases from J, with 13 bases between. CDR3 region: CASSLIVTDTEAFF. The CDR3 DNA reads as TGCGCCAGCAGCCTTATCGTCACGGACACTGAAGCTTTCTTT.

The CDR3, as DNA: TGTGCCAGCAGCCCCCGGACGGAGGGCCTTGAGCAGTACTTC. Its protein product is CASSPRTEGLEQYF. The J gene is TRBJ2-5, the V gene TRBV9, with D perhaps TRBD2 (6 bases). Per the germline V gene, CDR1 is SGDLS and CDR2 is YYNGEE. This CDR3 has 14 residues. V was shortened by 4 bases and J by 11 bases, with 21 bases between the two germline ends.

A single count supports this clone. The chain employs TRBV18 and TRBJ2-1, with TRBD2 matching 13 bases. The CDR3 loop spans 15 amino acids. The germline V gene has CDR1 KGHSH and CDR2 LQKENI. J lost 7 bases, V lost 5 bases, and 5 bases had no gene match. CDR3 DNA: TGTGCCAGCTCAAGGGGACTAGCGGGATTTAATGAGCAGTTCTTC. Protein: CASSRGLAGFNEQFF. Full variable domain (outside the CDR3, taken from reference TRBV18 and TRBJ2-1): NAGVMQNPRHLVRRRGQEARLRCSPMKGHSHVYWYRQLPEEGLKFMVYLQKENIIDESGMPKERFSAEFPKEGPSILRIQQVVRGDSAAYFCASSRGLAGFNEQFFGPGTRLTVL.

The gene calls are TRBV28 and TRBJ1-1; a possible D gene is TRBD1 (6 bases). Trimming shortened V by 5 bases and J by 5 bases, and 18 bases separated the two germline ends. Germline V lookup: CDR1 MDHEN, CDR2 SYDVKM. The CDR3 contains 15 residues. Written as DNA, the CDR3 is TGTGCCAGCAGTCCCGGAGGGGGGTGGGGGACTGAAGCTTTCTTT. Amino acids: CASSPGGGWGTEAFF.

The chain joins TRBV5-4 to TRBJ2-5; 7 bases align to TRBD1. V dropped 3 bases and J dropped 7; count of bases not matched to a gene: 12. Germline CDR1 and CDR2: SGHNT and YYREEE (reference sequence). This CDR3 comprises 15 residues. CDR3 DNA sequence: TGTGCCAGCAGCTCAAGACGACAGGGAATAGGGACCCAGTACTTC. This sequence encodes CASSSRRQGIGTQYF.

In this sample, this clone turned up once. The chain couples TRBV18 to TRBJ2-1; 11 positions match TRBD2. Germline trimming cut 0 bases from V and 10 bases from J; bases unmatched to any gene: 8. The CDR3 spans 16 residues. The germline V gene has CDR1 KGHSH and CDR2 LQKENI. The DNA for the CDR3 is TGTGCCAGCTCACCACCGTCACTAGCGGGAGCAGGGGAGCAGTTCTTC. Protein: CASSPPSLAGAGEQFF.

The chain employs TRBV29-1 and TRBJ2-1; TRBD2 is a possible D gene (6 bases). The germline V and J ends were trimmed by 2 bases and 2 bases, with 13 bases remaining between them. Germline-derived CDR1 and CDR2 are SQVTM and ANQGSEA. This CDR3 has 15 amino acids. The CDR3 nucleotides are TGCAGCGTTGAACTAGTGGGGGGTACCTACAATGAGCAGTTCTTC. Translating it yields CSVELVGGTYNEQFF.

The rearrangement uses TRBV12-5 and TRBJ1-6; D perhaps matches TRBD1 (5 bases). In germline, CDR1 is LGHNT, CDR2 FRNRAP. This CDR3 has 16 residues. Trimming shortened V by 4 bases and J by 4 bases, and 14 bases separated the two germline ends. In nucleotides, the CDR3 is TGTGCTAGTGGTTCGCCAATCGACAGTTATAATTCACCCCTCCACTTT. Translated, it gives CASGSPIDSYNSPLHF.

This clone has only one observation. This sequence joins TRBV25-1 and TRBJ2-5, with 9 bases aligning to TRBD1. V was clipped by 5 bases and J by 4 bases; unmatched bases: 8. The CDR3 contains 15 residues. Looked up from germline, CDR1 is MGHDK and CDR2 is SYGVNS. The CDR3 DNA reads TGTGCCAGCAGTCGGCGAACAGGGGGCAGAGAGACCCAGTACTTC. The encoded protein is CASSRRTGGRETQYF.

The V and J genes are TRBV7-9 and TRBJ2-7, with 7 bases matching TRBD1. Unmatched junction bases numbered 5, after V lost 5 bases and J lost 1 base. Germline CDR1 reads SEHNR; CDR2 reads FQNEAQ (reference sequence). This CDR3 spans 14 amino acids. CDR3 region: CASSRGQESYEQYF. The DNA of the CDR3 is TGTGCCAGCAGCCGTGGACAGGAGTCCTACGAGCAGTACTTC.

This clone appeared once. The V call is TRBV5-1, the J call TRBJ1-4; 10 bases align to TRBD1. This CDR3 spans 17 amino acids. V dropped 0 bases and J dropped 8; count of bases not matched to a gene: 10. Germline V lookup: CDR1 SGHRS, CDR2 YFSETQ. DNA for the CDR3: TGCGCCAGCAGCTTGGGCGTGACAGGGGGCGTTAGGGAAAAACTGTTTTTT. Its protein is CASSLGVTGGVREKLFF.

CDR3 sequence reads: CASSARIPAQWMYGYTF. The DNA for the CDR3 is TGTGCCAGCAGTGCTCGTATACCGGCCCAGTGGATGTATGGCTACACCTTC. The chain employs TRBV6-1 and TRBJ1-2; D is uncertain. This CDR3 is 17 amino acids long. The V and J ends lost 4 bases and 5 bases respectively, with 23 bases between them. Germline V gene data show CDR1 as MNHNS and CDR2 as SASEGT.

This chain links TRBV27 with TRBJ1-1, with 9 positions matching TRBD1. CDR1 and CDR2 from the germline V gene are MNHEY and SMNVEV (reference sequence). V was pared by 2 bases and J by 11 bases, with 9 bases of the junction left unmatched. The CDR3 sequence is 14 residues long. CDR3 coding DNA: TGTGCCAGCAGTTTAAGCCGGGACAGGGTTTGGGCTTTCTTT. Protein sequence: CASSLSRDRVWAFF.

This clone has only one observation. The chain has TRBV5-4 and TRBJ2-3; 11 bases are shared with TRBD2. Looked up from germline, CDR1 is SGHNT and CDR2 is YYREEE (reference sequence). V was clipped by 3 bases and J by 0 bases; unmatched bases: 3. The length of the CDR3 is 16 residues. The CDR3 here is CASSYGTSGSTDTQYF. In nucleotides, the CDR3 is TGTGCCAGCAGCTACGGGACTAGCGGTAGCACAGATACGCAGTATTTT.

This rearrangement joins TRBV10-3 to TRBJ2-3; 8 bases match TRBD1. The CDR3 spans 15 residues. The germline CDR1 and CDR2 sequences are ENHRY and SYGVKD. Trimming removed 2 bases from V and 4 bases from J; junction bases left unmatched: 5. CDR3 nucleotide sequence: TGTGCCATCAGTGAGCCGCAACAGGGGGCAGATACGCAGTATTTT. Protein sequence: CAISEPQQGADTQYF.

The V gene is TRBV28, the J gene TRBJ2-2; no clear D gene. Germline CDR1 is MDHEN and CDR2 is SYDVKM. Deletions cut 6 bases from V and 9 bases from J, with 8 bases between. This CDR3 spans 11 amino acids. The CDR3 bases are TGTGCCAGCAGCCTGCACCGGGAGCTGTTTTTT. Encoded protein: CASSLHRELFF.

This rearrangement joins TRBV7-3 to TRBJ2-5; 12 bases are a match to TRBD2. Trimming removed 6 bases from V and 5 bases from J; junction bases left unmatched: 7. The CDR3 is 15 residues long. Per germline, CDR1 SGHTA and CDR2 FQGTGA. The CDR3 bases are TGTGCCAGCAGTCAGGGACTAGCGGGCGGGGAGACCCAGTACTTC. Protein product: CASSQGLAGGETQYF. Supplemented by reference TRBV7-3 and TRBJ2-5, the full variable domain reads GAGVSQTPSNKVTEKGKYVELRCDPISGHTALYWYRQSLGQGPEFLIYFQGTGAADDSGLPNDRFFAVRPEGSVSTLKIQRTERGDSAVYLCASSQGLAGGETQYFGPGTRLLVL.